This is a list of T cell receptor beta chains from one sample in a study of T cell clones after liver transplantation. The repertoire was sequenced with immunoSEQ multiplex PCR; TCRdb's copy has only in-frame clones and lacks some. The profile shows roughly 15,000 clones, around nine tenths of them singletons. Sequences were derived from CD8+ T cells from blood, sampled before liver transplant. These receptor sequences come from a human donor who received a liver transplant. Both conserved end residues are part of each CDR3. Each record gives: V gene, D gene, clone size, J gene, CDR3 protein, CDR3 DNA. A D gene is named only where the DNA matches it firmly. Size tells how often a clone was seen (once, few, many) or the class of an expanded clone, and some rows leave it out.

v_call: TRBV18
d_call: NA
clone_size: few
j_call: TRBJ1-1
cdr3_aa: CASSPTVGDMNTEAFF
cdr3_nt: TGTGCCAGCTCACCAACCGTGGGAGACATGAACACTGAAGCTTTCTTT

v_call: TRBV29-1
d_call: TRBD1
clone_size: NA
j_call: TRBJ1-1
cdr3_aa: CSVEIGLGQGANTEAFF
cdr3_nt: TGCAGCGTTGAAATAGGTTTGGGCCAGGGGGCGAACACTGAAGCTTTCTTT

v_call: TRBV11-3
d_call: TRBD2
clone_size: NA
j_call: TRBJ2-7
cdr3_aa: CASSPGLAGPYEQYF
cdr3_nt: TGTGCCAGCAGCCCGGGACTAGCGGGGCCCTACGAGCAGTACTTC

v_call: TRBV27
d_call: NA
clone_size: NA
j_call: TRBJ1-1
cdr3_aa: CASSLWVDGVTEAFF
cdr3_nt: TGTGCCAGCAGTTTATGGGTGGATGGGGTCACTGAAGCTTTCTTT

v_call: TRBV7-9
d_call: NA
clone_size: NA
j_call: TRBJ2-7
cdr3_aa: CASSLGSGRNYEQYF
cdr3_nt: TGTGCCAGCAGCTTAGGTTCAGGCAGGAACTACGAGCAGTACTTC

v_call: TRBV27
d_call: NA
clone_size: few
j_call: TRBJ1-1
cdr3_aa: CASSLTRRNTEAFF
cdr3_nt: TGTGCCAGCAGTTTAACTAGGAGGAACACTGAAGCTTTCTTT

v_call: TRBV2
d_call: NA
clone_size: NA
j_call: TRBJ2-5
cdr3_aa: CASSDFRDNQETQYF
cdr3_nt: TGTGCCAGCAGCGATTTCCGGGACAACCAAGAGACCCAGTACTTC

v_call: TRBV7-9
d_call: NA
clone_size: NA
j_call: TRBJ1-2
cdr3_aa: CASSLGDGRYGYTF
cdr3_nt: TGTGCCAGCAGCTTGGGGGACGGGCGCTATGGCTACACCTTC

v_call: TRBV29-1
d_call: NA
clone_size: NA
j_call: TRBJ2-2
cdr3_aa: CSVLAAGELFF
cdr3_nt: TGCAGCGTTTTAGCTGCCGGGGAGCTGTTTTTT

v_call: TRBV29-1
d_call: NA
clone_size: NA
j_call: TRBJ2-7
cdr3_aa: CSVGTPGGYEQYF
cdr3_nt: TGCAGCGTGGGGACACCGGGAGGCTACGAGCAGTACTTC